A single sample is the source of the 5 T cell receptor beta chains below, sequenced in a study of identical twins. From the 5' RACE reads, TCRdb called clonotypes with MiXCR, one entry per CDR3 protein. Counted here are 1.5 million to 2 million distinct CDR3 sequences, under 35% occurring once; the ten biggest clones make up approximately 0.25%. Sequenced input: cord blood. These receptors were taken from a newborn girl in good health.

In nucleotides, the CDR3 is TGTGCCAGCAGGACGACTAGCGGGGTGGACAATGAGCAGTTCTTC. As protein: CASRTTSGVDNEQFF. V and J are TRBV7-9 and TRBJ2-1, with TRBD2 identical over 11 bases. This CDR3 region has 15 residues. V lost 6 bases and J lost 5; bases outside the gene matches: 6. Looked up from germline, CDR1 is SEHNR and CDR2 is FQNEAQ (reference sequence). The full variable domain, rest sourced from reference TRBV7-9 and TRBJ2-1, is DTGVSQNPRHKITKRGQNVTFRCDPISEHNRLYWYRQTLGQGPEFLTYFQNEAQLEKSRLLSDRFSAERPKGSFSTLEIQRTEQGDSAMYLCASRTTSGVDNEQFFGPGTRLTVL.

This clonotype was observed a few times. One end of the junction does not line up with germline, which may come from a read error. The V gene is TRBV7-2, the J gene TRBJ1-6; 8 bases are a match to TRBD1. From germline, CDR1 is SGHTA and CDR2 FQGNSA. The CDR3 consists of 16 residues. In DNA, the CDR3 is TGTGCCAGCAGCTCGAGACAGGGGACCTATAATTCACCCCCCCACTTT. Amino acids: CASSSRQGTYNSPPHF.

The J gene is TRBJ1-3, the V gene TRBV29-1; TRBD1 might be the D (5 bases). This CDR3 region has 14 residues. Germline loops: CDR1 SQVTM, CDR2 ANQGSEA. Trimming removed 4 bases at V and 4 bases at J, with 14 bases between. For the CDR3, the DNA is TGCAGCGTTGTTCGGGGGGGTTCCGGAAACACCATATATTTT. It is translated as CSVVRGGSGNTIYF.

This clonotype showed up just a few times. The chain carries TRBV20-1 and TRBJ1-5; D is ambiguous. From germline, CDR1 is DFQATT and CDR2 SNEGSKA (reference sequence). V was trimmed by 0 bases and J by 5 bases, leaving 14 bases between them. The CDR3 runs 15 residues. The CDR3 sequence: CSARDQWRPYQPQHF. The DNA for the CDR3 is TGCAGTGCTAGAGATCAGTGGAGGCCTTATCAGCCCCAGCATTTT.

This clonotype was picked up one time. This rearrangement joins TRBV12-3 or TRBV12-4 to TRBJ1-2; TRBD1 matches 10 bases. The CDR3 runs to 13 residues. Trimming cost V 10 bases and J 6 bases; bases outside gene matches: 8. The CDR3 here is CANSPGQGNGYTF. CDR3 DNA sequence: TGTGCCAACAGCCCGGGACAGGGGAATGGCTACACCTTC.